The clone carrying this TCR beta chain came up many times. Its antigen is as yet unknown. From under 12 ml of fresh peripheral blood, PBMCs were isolated. These data come from a study of T cells in Graves' hyperthyroidism and ophthalmopathy. Study background: At the time of initial diagnosis and before any treatment, peripheral blood was collected. Study-wide points: It was a median about 6 months before onset that the model predicted ophthalmopathy.

Template material for amplifying TCR beta CDR3 regions consisted of RNA transcripts. HTBI primers drove first-round RT-PCR of the TCR CDR3. TCRdb reprocessed the multiplex PCR reads with MiXCR, giving one entry per CDR3 protein. The sample consists of about 260,000 distinct CDR3 sequences, about 15% of them appearing once. The V end was cut by 6 bases, the J end by 0 bases, with 6 bases between. Germline-derived CDR1 and CDR2 are DFQATT and SNEGSKA (reference sequence). This CDR3 spans 13 amino acids. Sequenced: blood. This receptor was obtained from a young woman with Graves' ophthalmopathy. The rearrangement links TRBV20-1 to TRBJ1-6, with D uncertain. CDR3 sequence: CSAWSSYNSPLHF. Here the CDR3 DNA reads TGCAGTGCCTGGAGCTCCTATAATTCACCCCTCCACTTT.